This T cell receptor (beta chain) was recorded in a study of CD8 T cells in Susac syndrome. RNA totalling roughly 0.5 to 1 ug underwent reverse transcription with random hexamers. TCRdb used MiXCR to reprocess the immunoSEQ multiplex PCR reads, holding one entry per CDR3 protein. The sample lists about 200,000 distinct CDR3 sequences, around 95% occurring once. CDR1 and CDR2 (germline): SGHAT, FQNNGV. This CDR3 is built from 14 residues. Trimming took off 2 bases at V and 4 bases at J, with 11 bases between the two ends. This clonotype was obtained from a human donor in good health. The V gene is TRBV11-2, the J gene TRBJ2-5; D might be TRBD2 (6 bases). Sequencing used CD4+ T cells from PBMCs. As DNA, the CDR3 is TGTGCCAGCAGCTTATGGCAGGGAGGAGAGACCCAGTACTTC. It translates to CASSLWQGGETQYF.